These 27 T cell receptor beta chains originate from one sample sequenced in a study of blood T cells in healthy people across ages. Together with a sample-barcoded 5' primer, a J-beta primer mix was included in a second PCR lasting about 7 to 12 cycles. TCRdb reprocessed the 5' RACE reads via MiXCR and lists one record per CDR3 protein. The data hold 790,000 or so distinct CDR3 sequences, with about half observed a single time. Sequenced: blood. The receptor source for this set is a man older than 75 in good health.

The V and J genes are TRBV3-1 and TRBJ2-5; TRBD1 is a possible D gene (5 bases). The CDR3 contains 15 residues. Germline lookup yields CDR1 LGHDT and CDR2 YNNKEL (reference sequence). The V end was cut by 0 bases, the J end by 1 base, with 9 bases between. The CDR3 loop reads CASSQEGALQETQYF. The CDR3 nucleotides read TGTGCCAGCAGCCAAGAAGGGGCACTCCAAGAGACCCAGTACTTC.

This clonotype came up a few times. The rearrangement uses TRBV20-1 and TRBJ2-3; D is unresolved. V gave up 1 base and J gave up 2 bases, with 13 bases separating them. Germline lookup yields CDR1 DFQATT and CDR2 SNEGSKA (reference sequence). The CDR3 spans 15 residues. The DNA for the CDR3 is TGCAGTGCTAGAGTCTCGGGCGGTTACACAGATACGCAGTATTTT. Translating it yields CSARVSGGYTDTQYF.

The chain couples TRBV5-1 to TRBJ2-5, with no clear D. V was shortened by 3 bases and J by 5 bases, with 5 bases between the two germline ends. This CDR3 contains 11 residues. CDR1 is SGHRS and CDR2 is YFSETQ in the germline V gene. The DNA for the CDR3 is TGCGCCAGCAGCTACTATGAGACCCAGTACTTC. Protein sequence: CASSYYETQYF. Full variable domain (outside the CDR3, taken from reference TRBV5-1 and TRBJ2-5): KAGVTQTPRYLIKTRGQQVTLSCSPISGHRSVSWYQQTPGQGLQFLFEYFSETQRNKGNFPGRFSGRQFSNSRSEMNVSTLELGDSALYLCASSYYETQYFGPGTRLLVL.

Only a few counts were recorded for this clonotype. V gene TRBV15 combines with J gene TRBJ2-1; 7 bases are a match to TRBD2. With 0 bases clipped from V and 2 bases from J, the junction kept 7 bases outside the gene matches. This CDR3 is built from 17 residues. Per the germline V gene, CDR1 is LNHNV and CDR2 is YYDKDF (reference sequence). CDR3 sequence: CATSRDRGRAAYNEQFF. CDR3 DNA sequence: TGTGCCACCAGCAGAGACCGGGGGAGGGCCGCCTACAATGAGCAGTTCTTC.

This chain connects TRBV7-2 to TRBJ2-1; 9 positions agree with TRBD2. The CDR3 has 15 residues. The junction had 9 bases not matched to a gene; V was cut back by 5 bases and J by 7 bases. The V gene's germline CDR1 is SGHTA and CDR2 FQGNSA. The CDR3 nucleotides read TGTGCCAGCAGCCAGGGACGAGCGGGAGGTAATGAGCAGTTCTTC. Translation gives CASSQGRAGGNEQFF.

This clonotype has a handful of counts. The chain joins TRBV12-3 or TRBV12-4 to TRBJ2-7, with 12 bases lining up with TRBD2. Germline trimming cut 6 bases from V and 12 bases from J; bases unmatched to any gene: 18. The CDR3 is made up of 16 amino acids. This CDR3 is CASSRPLAGGPIVRYF. CDR3 bases: TGTGCCAGCAGCCGCCCCCTAGCGGGAGGGCCTATCGTAAGGTACTTC.

This clonotype was found a few times. The chain uses TRBV7-2 and TRBJ2-3, with D hard to call. Germline V lookup: CDR1 SGHTA, CDR2 FQGNSA. The CDR3 extends over 14 amino acids. The ends were cut back, 2 bases at V and 6 bases at J, with 12 bases in the middle. In nucleotides, the CDR3 is TGTGCCAGCAGCTTACGAGCGTTGGTGGATACGCAGTATTTT. Its protein product is CASSLRALVDTQYF.

This chain connects TRBV5-1 to TRBJ1-6, with D possibly matching TRBD1 (6 bases). Germline loops: CDR1 SGHRS, CDR2 YFSETQ. The CDR3 is 12 residues long. Trimming pared 4 bases from V and 11 bases from J, leaving 10 bases between. CDR3: CASSLDRTPLHF. For the CDR3, the DNA is TGCGCCAGCAGCCTGGACAGAACACCCCTCCACTTT.

The chain is built from TRBV30 and TRBJ2-3; 7 bases line up with TRBD2. The CDR3 loop spans 15 amino acids. After removal of 4 bases from V and 1 base from J, the junction contained 8 bases not matched to a gene. The germline CDR1 and CDR2 sequences are GTSNPN and SVGIG (reference sequence). In nucleotides, the CDR3 is TGTGCCTGGACCTTCGCCAGCGGGGGCACAGATACGCAGTATTTT. Encoded protein: CAWTFASGGTDTQYF.

The genes are TRBV12-3 or TRBV12-4 and TRBJ1-1, with unresolved D. The CDR3 has 11 amino acids. Trimming removed 5 bases from V and 1 base from J, with 2 bases in between. The CDR3: CASSENTEAFF. The CDR3 nucleotides read TGTGCCAGCAGTGAGAACACTGAAGCTTTCTTT.

The chain has TRBV7-6 and TRBJ1-1; no definite D call. V lost 1 base and J 4 bases, leaving 13 bases between the germline ends. Germline CDR1 is SGHVS and CDR2 is FNYEAQ. The CDR3 spans 15 residues. CDR3 amino acids: CASSLGEGGSTEAFF. The CDR3 bases are TGTGCCAGCAGCTTAGGTGAGGGAGGGAGCACTGAAGCTTTCTTT.

A word on this clonotype: The junction does not match germline at one end; this may be a read error. V is TRBV5-1 and J is TRBJ2-1, with 7 bases aligning to TRBD1. The germline V gene encodes CDR1 SGHRS and CDR2 YFSETQ. The CDR3 has 14 residues. The CDR3 nucleotides are TGCGCCAGCAGCTTGGGACAGGGACGTGTTGAGCAGCTCTTC. It yields the protein CASSLGQGRVEQLF.

On this clonotype: At one end, the junction sequence differs from germline, possibly due to a read error. The V call is TRBV5-1, the J call TRBJ2-3; 9 positions match TRBD2. Germline values: CDR1 SGHRS, CDR2 YFSETQ. The CDR3 runs 19 residues. The CDR3 is CASSLFSSGEPGRADRQYF. The CDR3 nucleotides read TGCGCCAGCAGCTTATTTTCTAGCGGGGAGCCCGGACGTGCAGATAGGCAGTATTTT.

This clonotype was recorded a few times. The rearrangement links TRBV7-8 to TRBJ2-3; D may match TRBD1 or TRBD2 (5 bases each). Germline lookup yields CDR1 SGHVS and CDR2 FQNEAQ. CDR3 size: 14 residues. The V gene lost 3 bases and the J gene lost 5 bases, with 12 bases spanning the gap. In nucleotides, the CDR3 is TGTGCCAGCAGCTTCGAGGGGTGGAAAGATACGCAGTATTTT. It is translated as CASSFEGWKDTQYF.

About this clonotype itself: It may be a read error: a sequence one base away is much more abundant. The chain combines TRBV4-2 with TRBJ2-1; D uncertain. The CDR3 is 13 residues long. Trimming shortened V by 0 bases and J by 13 bases, and 13 bases separated the two germline ends. Germline loops: CDR1 LGHNA, CDR2 YNFKEQ. CDR3 sequence reads: CASSQDLTETQFF. For the CDR3, the DNA is TGTGCCAGCAGCCAAGATTTAACGGAGACCCAGTTCTTC.

The chain uses TRBV2 and TRBJ2-7; D is undetermined. The CDR3 spans 15 residues. Trimming stripped 6 bases from V and 2 bases from J, with 17 bases between. Germline CDR1 reads SNHLY; CDR2 reads FYNNEI. CDR3: CASSAASSVTYEQYF. Written as DNA, the CDR3 is TGTGCCAGCAGCGCTGCTTCGAGCGTAACCTACGAGCAGTACTTC.

V gene TRBV11-2 combines with J gene TRBJ2-7; D assignment may be TRBD1 or TRBD2 (8 bases each). The V end lost 2 bases, the J end lost 2 bases, and 16 bases lay between the germline ends. The CDR3 contains 16 residues. In germline, CDR1 is SGHAT, CDR2 FQNNGV. The CDR3, as DNA: TGTGCCAGCAGCTTACGGGGGGGACAGGTCACCTACGAGCAGTACTTC. Protein: CASSLRGGQVTYEQYF.

This clonotype was detected only a few times. V and J are TRBV4-1 and TRBJ2-3; TRBD2 matches at 15 bases. The V gene end was trimmed by 4 bases and the J gene end by 7 bases; junction bases not matched to a gene: 3. The CDR3 totals 15 residues. In germline, CDR1 is MGHRA, CDR2 YSYEKL. The CDR3 loop reads CASSPGLAGGNTQYF. The CDR3, as DNA: TGCGCCAGCAGCCCGGGACTAGCGGGAGGAAATACGCAGTATTTT.

V gene TRBV15 combines with J gene TRBJ2-2; 9 positions agree with TRBD1. Per germline, CDR1 LNHNV and CDR2 YYDKDF (reference sequence). The CDR3 length is 15 residues. The trim removed 8 bases at V and 7 bases at J, leaving 11 bases unmatched. CDR3 sequence: CATALNRGHHGELFF. The CDR3 bases are TGTGCCACCGCACTTAACAGGGGGCATCACGGGGAGCTGTTTTTT.

This clonotype was observed a handful of times. This chain links TRBV12-3 or TRBV12-4 with TRBJ1-6, with 11 bases aligning to TRBD1. With V trimmed by 6 bases and J by 6 bases, 7 bases remained unmatched. The CDR3 consists of 16 residues. The CDR3 reads CASSRTGGRGNSPLHF. In nucleotides, the CDR3 is TGTGCCAGCAGCAGGACAGGGGGCAGAGGTAATTCACCCCTCCACTTT.

This clonotype was observed a few times. The V call is TRBV10-3, the J call TRBJ1-2; 9 bases are a match to TRBD1. J gave up 2 bases and V 4 bases, and 8 bases lay outside the gene matches. The CDR3 is 16 amino acids. In germline, CDR1 is ENHRY, CDR2 SYGVKD. CDR3 sequence: CAISAWTGDKNYGYTF. CDR3 coding DNA: TGTGCCATCAGTGCTTGGACAGGGGATAAGAACTATGGCTACACCTTC.

The chain carries TRBV20-1 and TRBJ2-3; D gene uncertain. Germline-derived CDR1 and CDR2 are DFQATT and SNEGSKA (reference sequence). V was trimmed by 1 base and J by 6 bases, leaving 23 bases between them. This CDR3 has 17 residues. The CDR3 region has the DNA TGCAGTGCTAGAGGAGTACTGGGCCGTCGAGGATGGGATACGCAGTATTTT. Translation gives CSARGVLGRRGWDTQYF.

V and J are TRBV12-3 or TRBV12-4 and TRBJ2-3; 9 bases map to TRBD1. V lost 5 bases to trimming and J lost 9 bases; unmatched junction nucleotides: 15. The CDR3 is made up of 16 amino acids. The CDR3 reads CASSATGTGLLWTQYF. The CDR3 nucleotides are TGTGCCAGCAGTGCTACCGGGACAGGGTTGTTATGGACGCAGTATTTT.

The V and J genes are TRBV6-5 and TRBJ1-1; perhaps TRBD1 as D (6 bases). Germline V gives CDR1 MNHEY, CDR2 SVGAGI. Trimming removed 8 bases at V and 2 bases at J, with 12 bases between. The length of the CDR3 is 13 residues. The CDR3 sequence: CASHGTLNTEAFF. The CDR3 DNA reads TGTGCCAGCCATGGGACACTCAACACTGAAGCTTTCTTT.

The chain uses TRBV29-1 and TRBJ1-1, with 8 nucleotides matching TRBD1. Germline V gene data show CDR1 as SQVTM and CDR2 as ANQGSEA. V lost 7 bases, J lost 0 bases, and 4 bases stayed unmatched. The CDR3 loop spans 13 amino acids. The CDR3 DNA sequence: TGCAGCGCCGCAGGGGGCATGAACACTGAAGCTTTCTTT. Protein sequence: CSAAGGMNTEAFF.

V usage is TRBV7-2 and J usage is TRBJ2-1, with a weak D call TRBD2 (6 bases). V dropped 5 bases and J dropped 6 bases, with 23 bases sitting between them. The CDR3 length is 17 residues. Germline CDR1 and CDR2: SGHTA and FQGNSA. CDR3 region: CASSPRWVAVAPNEQFF. The CDR3 coding sequence is TGTGCCAGCAGCCCTCGGTGGGTAGCGGTAGCCCCCAATGAGCAGTTCTTC.

The chain joins TRBV28 to TRBJ2-7; the match to TRBD1 covers 7 bases. This CDR3 has 13 amino acids. Germline CDR1 is MDHEN and CDR2 is SYDVKM. The ends lost 10 bases at V and 3 bases at J; junction bases unmatched: 9. The DNA of the CDR3 is TGTGCCACCCGAGGGACAGTTGGCTACGAGCAGTACTTC. It encodes CATRGTVGYEQYF. Full variable domain (rest looked up from reference TRBV28 and TRBJ2-7): DVKVTQSSRYLVKRTGEKVFLECVQDMDHENMFWYRQDPGLGLRLIYFSYDVKMKEKGDIPEGYSVSREKKERFSLILESASTNQTSMYLCATRGTVGYEQYFGPGTRLTVT.